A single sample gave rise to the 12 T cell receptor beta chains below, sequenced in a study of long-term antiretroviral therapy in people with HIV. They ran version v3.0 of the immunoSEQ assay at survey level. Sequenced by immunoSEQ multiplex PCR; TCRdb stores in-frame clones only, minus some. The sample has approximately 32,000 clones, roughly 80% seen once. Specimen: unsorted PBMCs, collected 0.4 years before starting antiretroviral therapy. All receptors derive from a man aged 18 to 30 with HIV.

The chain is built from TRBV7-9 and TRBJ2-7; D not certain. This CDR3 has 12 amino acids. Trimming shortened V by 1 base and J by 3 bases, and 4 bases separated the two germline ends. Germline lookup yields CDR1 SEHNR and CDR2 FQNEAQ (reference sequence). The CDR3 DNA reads TGTGCCAGCAGCTTAGTAGTCTACGAGCAGTACTTC. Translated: CASSLVVYEQYF. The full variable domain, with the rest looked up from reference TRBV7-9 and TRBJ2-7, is DTGVSQNPRHKITKRGQNVTFRCDPISEHNRLYWYRQTLGQGPEFLTYFQNEAQLEKSRLLSDRFSAERPKGSFSTLEIQRTEQGDSAMYLCASSLVVYEQYFGPGTRLTVT.

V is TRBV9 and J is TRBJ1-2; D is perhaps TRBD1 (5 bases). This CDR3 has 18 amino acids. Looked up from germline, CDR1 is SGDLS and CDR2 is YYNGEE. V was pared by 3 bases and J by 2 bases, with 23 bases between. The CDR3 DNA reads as TGTGCCAGCAGCGCGAGGGCACCGGGACTCTCAGAAAACTATGGCTACACCTTC. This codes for CASSARAPGLSENYGYTF.

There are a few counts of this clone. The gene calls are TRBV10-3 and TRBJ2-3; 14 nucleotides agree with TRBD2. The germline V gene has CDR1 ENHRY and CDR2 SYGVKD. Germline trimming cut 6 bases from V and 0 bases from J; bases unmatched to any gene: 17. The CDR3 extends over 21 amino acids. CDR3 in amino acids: CAIRSEGGRGLAGASTDTQYF. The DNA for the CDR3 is TGTGCCATCAGGTCCGAGGGGGGACGGGGACTAGCGGGAGCTAGCACAGATACGCAGTATTTT.

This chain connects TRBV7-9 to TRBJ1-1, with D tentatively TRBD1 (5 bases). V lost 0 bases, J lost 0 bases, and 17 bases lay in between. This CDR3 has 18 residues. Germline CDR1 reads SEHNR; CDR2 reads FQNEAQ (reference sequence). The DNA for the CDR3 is TGTGCCAGCAGCTTAGCGCCCTGGCAGGGTGGAATGAACACTGAAGCTTTCTTT. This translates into CASSLAPWQGGMNTEAFF.

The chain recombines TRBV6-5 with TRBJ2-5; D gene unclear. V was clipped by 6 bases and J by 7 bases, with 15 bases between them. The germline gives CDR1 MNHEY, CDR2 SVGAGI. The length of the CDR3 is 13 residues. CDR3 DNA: TGTGCCAGCAGCGGTGCCTCCTTGAGGACCCAGTACTTC. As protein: CASSGASLRTQYF.

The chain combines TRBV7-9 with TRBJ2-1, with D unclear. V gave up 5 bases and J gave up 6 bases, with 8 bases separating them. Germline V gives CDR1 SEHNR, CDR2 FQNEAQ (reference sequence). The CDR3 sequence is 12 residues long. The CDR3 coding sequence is TGTGCCAGCAGCCCCCCTACCAATGAGCAGTTCTTC. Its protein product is CASSPPTNEQFF.

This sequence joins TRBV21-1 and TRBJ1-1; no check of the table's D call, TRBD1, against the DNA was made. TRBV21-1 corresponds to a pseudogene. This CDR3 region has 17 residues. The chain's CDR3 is CASISSGQGEEDTEAFF. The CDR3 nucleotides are TGTGCCAGCATTTCGTCGGGACAGGGGGAGGAGGACACTGAAGCTTTCTTT.

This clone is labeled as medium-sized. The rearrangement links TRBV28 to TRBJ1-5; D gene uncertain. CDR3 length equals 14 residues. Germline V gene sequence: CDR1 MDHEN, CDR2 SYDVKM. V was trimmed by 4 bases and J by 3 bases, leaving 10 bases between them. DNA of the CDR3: TGTGCCAGCAGTTCCGCCAGCTCCAATCAGCCCCAGCATTTT. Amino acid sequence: CASSSASSNQPQHF.

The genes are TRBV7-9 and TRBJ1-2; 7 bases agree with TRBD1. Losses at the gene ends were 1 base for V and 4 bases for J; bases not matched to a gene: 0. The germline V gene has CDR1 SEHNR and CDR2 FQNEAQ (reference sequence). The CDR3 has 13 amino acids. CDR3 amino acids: CASSLGDSYGYTF. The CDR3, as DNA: TGTGCCAGCAGCTTAGGGGACAGCTATGGCTACACCTTC.

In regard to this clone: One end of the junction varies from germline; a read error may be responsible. The CDR3: CASSLARGGNEQFF. In nucleotides, the CDR3 is TGTGCTAGCAGCTTAGCGCGTGGGGGGAATGAGCAGTTCTTC. The J gene is TRBJ2-1, the V gene TRBV7-7, with D perhaps matching TRBD2 (6 bases). This CDR3 is 14 amino acids long. In germline, CDR1 is SSHAT, CDR2 FNYEAQ (reference sequence). Supplemented by reference TRBV7-7 and TRBJ2-1, the full variable domain reads GAGVSQSPRYKVTKRGQDVTLRCDPISSHATLYWYQQALGQGPEFLTYFNYEAQPDKSGLPSDRFSAERPEGSISTLTIQRTEQRDSAMYRCASSLARGGNEQFFGPGTRLTVL.

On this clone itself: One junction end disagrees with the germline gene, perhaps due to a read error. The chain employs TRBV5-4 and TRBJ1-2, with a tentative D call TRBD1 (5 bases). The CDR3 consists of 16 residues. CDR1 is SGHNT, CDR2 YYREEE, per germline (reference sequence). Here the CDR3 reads CASSQEPLRGGYGYTF. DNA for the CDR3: TGCGCCAGCAGCCAAGAACCCCTCCGGGGCGGTTATGGCTACACCTTC.

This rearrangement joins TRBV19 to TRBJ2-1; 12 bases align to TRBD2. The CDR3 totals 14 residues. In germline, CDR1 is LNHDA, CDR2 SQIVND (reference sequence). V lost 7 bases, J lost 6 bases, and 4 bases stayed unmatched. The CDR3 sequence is CASIGLAGSNEQFF. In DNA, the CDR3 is TGTGCCAGTATCGGACTAGCGGGAAGCAATGAGCAGTTCTTC.